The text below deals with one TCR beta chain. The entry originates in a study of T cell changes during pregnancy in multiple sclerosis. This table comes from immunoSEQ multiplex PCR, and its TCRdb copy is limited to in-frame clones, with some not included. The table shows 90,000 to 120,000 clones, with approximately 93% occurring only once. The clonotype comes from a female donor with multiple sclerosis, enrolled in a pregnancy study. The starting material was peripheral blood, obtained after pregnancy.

CDR3 coding DNA: TGCGCCAGCAGCCACGACAGGGGGAAAAACATTCAGTACTTC. As protein: CASSHDRGKNIQYF. V gene TRBV5-1 combines with J gene TRBJ2-4; TRBD1 agrees at 9 bases. The germline CDR1 and CDR2 sequences are SGHRS and YFSETQ. There are 14 residues in the CDR3. V dropped 4 bases and J dropped 4; count of bases not matched to a gene: 3.